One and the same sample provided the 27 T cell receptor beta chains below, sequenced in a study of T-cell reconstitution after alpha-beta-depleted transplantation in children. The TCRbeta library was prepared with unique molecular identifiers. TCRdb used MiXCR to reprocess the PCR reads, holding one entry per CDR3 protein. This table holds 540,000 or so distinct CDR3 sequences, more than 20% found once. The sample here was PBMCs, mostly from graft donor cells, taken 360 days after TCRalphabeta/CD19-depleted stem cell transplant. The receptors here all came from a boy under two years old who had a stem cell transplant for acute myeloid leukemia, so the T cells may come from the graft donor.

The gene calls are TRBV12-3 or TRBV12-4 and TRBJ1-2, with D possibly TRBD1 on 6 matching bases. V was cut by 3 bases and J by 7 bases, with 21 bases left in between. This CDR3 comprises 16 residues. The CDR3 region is CASSFITGRGNLGYTF. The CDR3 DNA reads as TGTGCCAGCAGTTTTATAACGGGCAGGGGCAACCTTGGCTACACCTTC.

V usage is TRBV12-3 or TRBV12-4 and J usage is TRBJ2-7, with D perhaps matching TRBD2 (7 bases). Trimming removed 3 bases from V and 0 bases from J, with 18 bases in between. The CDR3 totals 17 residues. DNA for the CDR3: TGTGCCAGCAGTTTGAAGAGGGGGGGACACCTCTCCTACGAGCAGTACTTC. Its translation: CASSLKRGGHLSYEQYF.

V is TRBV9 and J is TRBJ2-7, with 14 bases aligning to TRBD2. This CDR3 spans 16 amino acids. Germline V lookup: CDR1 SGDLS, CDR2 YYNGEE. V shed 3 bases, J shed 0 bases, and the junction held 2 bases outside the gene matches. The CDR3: CASSAGTSGGSYEQYF. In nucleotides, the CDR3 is TGTGCCAGCAGCGCTGGGACTAGCGGGGGCTCCTACGAGCAGTACTTC.

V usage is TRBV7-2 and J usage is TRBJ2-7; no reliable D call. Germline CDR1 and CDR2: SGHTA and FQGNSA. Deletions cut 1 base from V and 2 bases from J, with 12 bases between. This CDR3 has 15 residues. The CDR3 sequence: CASSLGLGSAYEQYV. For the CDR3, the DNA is TGTGCCAGCAGCTTAGGGTTAGGGTCTGCCTACGAGCAGTACGTC.

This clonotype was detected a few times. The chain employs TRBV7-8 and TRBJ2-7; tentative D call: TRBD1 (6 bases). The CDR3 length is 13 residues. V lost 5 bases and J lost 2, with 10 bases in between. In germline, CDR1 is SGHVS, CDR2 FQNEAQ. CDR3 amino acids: CASSPGQTYEQYV. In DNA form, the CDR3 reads TGTGCCAGCAGCCCCGGACAGACCTACGAGCAGTACGTC.

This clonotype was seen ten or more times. The DNA of the CDR3 is TGCAGTGCTAGAGATGGGCTGGGATCCTACAATGAGCAGTTCTTC. Residues: CSARDGLGSYNEQFF. The gene calls are TRBV20-1 and TRBJ2-1; D is unclear. The V end lost 0 bases, the J end lost 1 base, and 10 bases lay between the germline ends. CDR3 length: 15 amino acids. Per germline, CDR1 DFQATT and CDR2 SNEGSKA (reference sequence).

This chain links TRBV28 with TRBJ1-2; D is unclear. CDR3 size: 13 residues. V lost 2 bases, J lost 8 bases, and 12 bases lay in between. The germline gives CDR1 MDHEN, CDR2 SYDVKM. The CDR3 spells CASSLGPTEGYTF. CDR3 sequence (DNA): TGTGCCAGCAGTTTAGGCCCTACGGAAGGCTACACCTTC.

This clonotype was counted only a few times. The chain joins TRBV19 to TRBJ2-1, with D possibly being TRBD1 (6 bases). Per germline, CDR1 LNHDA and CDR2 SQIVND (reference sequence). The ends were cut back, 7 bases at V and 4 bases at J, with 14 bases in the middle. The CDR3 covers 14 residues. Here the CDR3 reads CASKGSGEYNEQFF. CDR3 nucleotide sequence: TGTGCCAGTAAGGGGTCAGGGGAGTACAATGAGCAGTTCTTC.

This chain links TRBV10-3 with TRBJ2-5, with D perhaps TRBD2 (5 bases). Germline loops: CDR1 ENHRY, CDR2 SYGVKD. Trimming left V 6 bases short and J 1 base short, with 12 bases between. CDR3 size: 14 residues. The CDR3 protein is CAISPSGGQETQYF. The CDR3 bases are TGTGCCATCAGCCCGAGCGGCGGCCAAGAGACCCAGTACTTC.

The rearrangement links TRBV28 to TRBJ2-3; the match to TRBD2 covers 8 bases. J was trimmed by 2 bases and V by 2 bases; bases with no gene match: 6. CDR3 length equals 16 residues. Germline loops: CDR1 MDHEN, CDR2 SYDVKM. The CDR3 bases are TGTGCCAGCAGTTTACCAGCGGGGGCCATCACAGATACGCAGTATTTT. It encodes CASSLPAGAITDTQYF.

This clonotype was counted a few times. CDR3 amino acids: CSAREVLNEKLFF. The CDR3 bases are TGCAGTGCTAGAGAAGTCCTGAATGAAAAACTGTTTTTT. The J gene is TRBJ1-4, the V gene TRBV20-1; D is ambiguous. Trimming pared 0 bases from V and 5 bases from J, leaving 7 bases between. Germline V lookup: CDR1 DFQATT, CDR2 SNEGSKA (reference sequence). The CDR3 is 13 amino acids.

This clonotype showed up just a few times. The CDR3 DNA is TGCAGCGTTGAAGAACGAACGGGACCCCTATATGGCTACACCTTC. Translated: CSVEERTGPLYGYTF. The V call is TRBV29-1, the J call TRBJ1-2, with D possibly being TRBD1 (5 bases). Between the trimmed V and J ends, which lost 0 bases and 5 bases, there was a span of 16 bases. CDR1 is SQVTM, CDR2 ANQGSEA, per germline. The CDR3 runs to 15 residues.

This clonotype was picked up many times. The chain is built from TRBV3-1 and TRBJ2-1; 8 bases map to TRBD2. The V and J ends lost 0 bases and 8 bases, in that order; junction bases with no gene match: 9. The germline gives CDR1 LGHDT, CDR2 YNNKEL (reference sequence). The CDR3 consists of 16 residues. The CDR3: CASSQDSTGGRHEQFF. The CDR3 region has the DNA TGTGCCAGCAGCCAAGATTCTACGGGGGGGCGGCATGAGCAGTTCTTC.

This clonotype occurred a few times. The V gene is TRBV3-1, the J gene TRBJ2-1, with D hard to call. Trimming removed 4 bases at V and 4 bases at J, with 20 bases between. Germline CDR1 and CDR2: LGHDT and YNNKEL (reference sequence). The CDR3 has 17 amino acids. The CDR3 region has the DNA TGTGCCAGCAGCCCTTTCTCCAGCTCGATGGGGTACAATGAGCAGTTCTTC. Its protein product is CASSPFSSSMGYNEQFF.

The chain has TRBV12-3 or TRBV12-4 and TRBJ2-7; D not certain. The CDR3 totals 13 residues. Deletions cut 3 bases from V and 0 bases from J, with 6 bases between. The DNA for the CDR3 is TGTGCCAGCAGTTTCGAGAACTCCTACGAGCAGTACTTC. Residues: CASSFENSYEQYF.

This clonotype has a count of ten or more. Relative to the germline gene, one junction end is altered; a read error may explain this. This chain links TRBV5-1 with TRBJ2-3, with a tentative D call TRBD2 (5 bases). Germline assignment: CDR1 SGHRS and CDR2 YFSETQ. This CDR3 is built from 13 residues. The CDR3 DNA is TGTGCCAGCAGCTTAGACTACACAGATACGCAGTATTTT. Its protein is CASSLDYTDTQYF.

The DNA for the CDR3 is TGCAGTGCTTCTACCTCCGGGGGAAACACCATATATTTT. Amino acids: CSASTSGGNTIYF. This sequence joins TRBV20-1 and TRBJ1-3, with D uncertain. V lost 5 bases and J 4 bases, leaving 12 bases between the germline ends. The germline V gene encodes CDR1 DFQATT and CDR2 SNEGSKA (reference sequence). This CDR3 region has 13 residues.

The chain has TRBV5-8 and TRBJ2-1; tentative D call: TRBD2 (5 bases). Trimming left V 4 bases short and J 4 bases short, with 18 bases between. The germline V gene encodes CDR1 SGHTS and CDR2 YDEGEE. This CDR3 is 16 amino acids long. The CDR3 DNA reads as TGTGCCAGCAGCACACGGGGTCTAGAACAATACAATGAGCAGTTCTTC. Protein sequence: CASSTRGLEQYNEQFF. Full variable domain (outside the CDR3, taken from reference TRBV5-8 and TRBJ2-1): EAGVTQSPTHLIKTRGQQATLRCSPISGHTSVYWYQQALGLGLQFLLWYDEGEERNRGNFPPRFSGRQFPNYSSELNVNALELEDSALYLCASSTRGLEQYNEQFFGPGTRLTVL.

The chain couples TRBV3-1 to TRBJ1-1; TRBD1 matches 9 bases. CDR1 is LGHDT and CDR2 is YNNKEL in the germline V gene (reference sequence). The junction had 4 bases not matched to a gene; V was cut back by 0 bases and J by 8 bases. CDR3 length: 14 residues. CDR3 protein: CASSQEDRGREAFF. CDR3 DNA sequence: TGTGCCAGCAGCCAAGAGGACAGGGGTCGGGAAGCTTTCTTT.

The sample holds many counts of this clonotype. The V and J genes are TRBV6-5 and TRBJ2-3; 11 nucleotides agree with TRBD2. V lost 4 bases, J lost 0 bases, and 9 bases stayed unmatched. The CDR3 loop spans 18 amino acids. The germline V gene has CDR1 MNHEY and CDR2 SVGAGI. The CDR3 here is CASSFGLAGGSSTDTQYF. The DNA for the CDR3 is TGTGCCAGCAGTTTTGGGCTAGCGGGGGGCTCTAGCACAGATACGCAGTATTTT.

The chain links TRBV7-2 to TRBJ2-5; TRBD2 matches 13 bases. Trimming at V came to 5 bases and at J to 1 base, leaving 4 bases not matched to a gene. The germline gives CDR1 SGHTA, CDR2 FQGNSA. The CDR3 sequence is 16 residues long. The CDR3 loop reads CASSNRLAGGQETQYF. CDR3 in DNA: TGTGCCAGCAGCAATCGACTAGCGGGGGGCCAAGAGACCCAGTACTTC.

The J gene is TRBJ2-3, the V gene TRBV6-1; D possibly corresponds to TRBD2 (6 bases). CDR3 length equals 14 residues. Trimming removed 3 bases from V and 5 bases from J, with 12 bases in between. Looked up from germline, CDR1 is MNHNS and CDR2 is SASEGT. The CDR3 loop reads CASSDRLGRDTQYF. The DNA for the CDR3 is TGTGCCAGCAGTGACCGACTAGGAAGAGATACGCAGTATTTT.

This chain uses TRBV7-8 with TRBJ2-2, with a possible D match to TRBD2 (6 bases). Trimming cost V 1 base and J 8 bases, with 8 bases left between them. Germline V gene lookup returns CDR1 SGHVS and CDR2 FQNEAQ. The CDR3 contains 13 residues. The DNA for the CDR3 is TGTGCCAGCAGCTTAGACGGAGGGGGGGAGCTGTTTTTT. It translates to CASSLDGGGELFF.

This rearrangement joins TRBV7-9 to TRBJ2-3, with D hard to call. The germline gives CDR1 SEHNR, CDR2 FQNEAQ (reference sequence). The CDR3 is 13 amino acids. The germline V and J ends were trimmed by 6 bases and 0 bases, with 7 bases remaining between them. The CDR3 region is CASSPESTDTQYF. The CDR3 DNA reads TGTGCCAGCAGTCCCGAGAGCACAGATACGCAGTATTTT.

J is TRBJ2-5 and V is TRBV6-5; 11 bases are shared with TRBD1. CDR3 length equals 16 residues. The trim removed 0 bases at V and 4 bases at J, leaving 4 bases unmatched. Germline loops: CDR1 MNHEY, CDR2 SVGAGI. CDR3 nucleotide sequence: TGTGCCAGCAGTTACTCGGGACAGGGGGTAGGAGAGACCCAGTACTTC. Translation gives CASSYSGQGVGETQYF.

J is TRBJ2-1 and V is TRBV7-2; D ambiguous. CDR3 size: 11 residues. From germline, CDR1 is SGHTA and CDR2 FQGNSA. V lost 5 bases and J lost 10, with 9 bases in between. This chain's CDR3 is CASSPSREQFF. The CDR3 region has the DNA TGTGCCAGCAGCCCGTCAAGGGAGCAGTTCTTC. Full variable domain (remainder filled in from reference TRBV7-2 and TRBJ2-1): GAGVSQSPSNKVTEKGKDVELRCDPISGHTALYWYRQSLGQGLEFLIYFQGNSAPDKSGLPSDRFSAERTGGSVSTLTIQRTQQEDSAVYLCASSPSREQFFGPGTRLTVL.

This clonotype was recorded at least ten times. The CDR3 protein is CSVEPTGIQETQYF. The CDR3 DNA follows: TGCAGCGTTGAGCCGACAGGAATACAAGAGACCCAGTACTTC. The rearrangement uses TRBV29-1 and TRBJ2-5, with D possibly being TRBD1 (6 bases). The CDR3 extends over 14 amino acids. Trimming removed 3 bases at V and 2 bases at J, with 13 bases between. Looked up from germline, CDR1 is SQVTM and CDR2 is ANQGSEA. Variable domain in full (rest from reference TRBV29-1 and TRBJ2-5): SAVISQKPSRDICQRGTSLTIQCQVDSQVTMMFWYRQQPGQSLTLIATANQGSEATYESGFVIDKFPISRPNLTFSTLTVSNMSPEDSSIYLCSVEPTGIQETQYFGPGTRLLVL.